This T cell receptor beta chain was recorded in a study of PD-L1 blockade in urothelial cancer. Study-wide context: Of prior chemotherapy regimens, patients had received between 0 and 3. Timepoints chosen for blood analysis were 3 weeks (second dose) and 6 weeks after treatment start. Points from the study as a whole: Better survival was predicted by below-median pretreatment blood TCR clonality.

Assay: immunoSEQ multiplex PCR; the TCRdb copy retains only in-frame clones and omits some. Of tens of thousands of clones in the sample, less than 85% were seen once. Time point denoted: peripheral blood 6 weeks after treatment start. Enrolled patients showed locally advanced or metastatic urothelial carcinoma. Trimming cost V 3 bases and J 4 bases, with 6 bases left between them. CDR1 is LGHNA, CDR2 YNFKEQ, per germline. The length of the CDR3 is 12 residues. This clone came up a few times. Antigen unknown. The clonotype comes from a man in his 70s with urothelial cancer. Sequencing was performed on PBMCs, taken around atezolizumab (anti-PD-L1) treatment. The rearrangement joins TRBV4-2 to TRBJ1-1; D call uncertain. The CDR3 bases are TGTGCCAGCAGCCAGGGAGCCACTGAAGCTTTCTTT. Translation gives CASSQGATEAFF.